The 16 T cell receptor beta chains below all came from one sample that was sequenced in a study of shared clonotypes between healthy human individuals. Only in-frame clones appear in the TCRdb table, and some are missing; sequencing was by immunoSEQ multiplex PCR. The table lists a few hundred thousand clones, roughly 84% of them singletons. The sequenced sample consisted of memory CD8+ T cells sorted from blood. As for subset: CD45RO+ cells pooled with CCR7-negative TemRA cells. The receptors come from a man aged 18 to 29 in good health.

Remarks on this clone: The junction and the germline gene differ at one end; a read error may be behind it. This chain uses TRBV6-1 with TRBJ1-5; the D is unclear. CDR1 and CDR2 from the germline V gene are MNHNS and SASEGT. The length of the CDR3 is 16 residues. The CDR3 DNA is TGTGCCAGCAGTGATTTGGGCGGAATCAGCAGTCAGCCCCAGCATTTT. It is translated as CASSDLGGISSQPQHF.

This chain uses TRBV2 with TRBJ1-4; 7 nucleotides match TRBD1. This CDR3 contains 14 residues. In germline, CDR1 is SNHLY, CDR2 FYNNEI. After removal of 6 bases from V and 6 bases from J, the junction contained 7 bases not matched to a gene. CDR3 in amino acids: CASRGGQFHEKLFF. The CDR3 region has the DNA TGTGCCAGCAGGGGGGGACAGTTTCATGAAAAACTGTTTTTT.

The chain carries TRBV4-1 and TRBJ1-5, with 7 nucleotides matching TRBD1. V lost 3 bases to trimming and J lost 9 bases; unmatched junction nucleotides: 11. This CDR3 spans 15 amino acids. Per germline, CDR1 MGHRA and CDR2 YSYEKL. The CDR3 is CASSHSTGRETPQHF. The CDR3 region has the DNA TGCGCCAGCAGCCACTCGACAGGGAGGGAGACGCCCCAGCATTTT.

J is TRBJ1-6 and V is TRBV2, with 7 bases aligning to TRBD1. Germline V gene data show CDR1 as SNHLY and CDR2 as FYNNEI. After removal of 1 base from V and 1 base from J, the junction contained 1 base not matched to a gene. The CDR3 extends over 16 amino acids. The CDR3 DNA sequence: TGTGCCAGCAGTGAAGGACAGGGATCCTATAATTCACCCCTCCACTTT. Protein sequence: CASSEGQGSYNSPLHF.

The chain carries TRBV28 and TRBJ2-1; 8 bases fit TRBD1. Trimming cost V 1 base and J 12 bases; bases outside gene matches: 5. This CDR3 has 13 amino acids. Germline assignment: CDR1 MDHEN and CDR2 SYDVKM. In DNA form, the CDR3 reads TGTGCCAGCAGTTTATTCCAGGGGGCGACGCAGTTCTTC. Translation gives CASSLFQGATQFF. The whole variable domain, remainder taken from reference TRBV28 and TRBJ2-1, is DVKVTQSSRYLVKRTGEKVFLECVQDMDHENMFWYRQDPGLGLRLIYFSYDVKMKEKGDIPEGYSVSREKKERFSLILESASTNQTSMYLCASSLFQGATQFFGPGTRLTVL.

The rearrangement uses TRBV7-9 and TRBJ1-4, with D possibly being TRBD1 (6 bases). Trimming stripped 4 bases from V and 0 bases from J, with 15 bases between. This CDR3 is 17 amino acids long. CDR1 and CDR2 (germline): SEHNR, FQNEAQ (reference sequence). This CDR3 reads CASSSRGASATNEKLFF. CDR3 in DNA: TGTGCCAGCAGCTCGAGGGGGGCCTCTGCAACTAATGAAAAACTGTTTTTT.

The rearrangement joins TRBV7-9 to TRBJ1-2, with 7 bases lining up with TRBD1. CDR1 and CDR2 (germline): SEHNR, FQNEAQ (reference sequence). V trimming: 5 bases; J trimming: 2 bases; junction bases outside the gene matches: 5. The CDR3 covers 14 residues. CDR3 residues: CASSPLDRNYGYTF. CDR3 in DNA: TGTGCCAGCAGCCCGCTGGACAGGAACTATGGCTACACCTTC.

The chain is built from TRBV13 and TRBJ2-7, with 9 bases matching TRBD1. CDR3 length: 14 amino acids. Germline CDR1 and CDR2: PRHDT and FYEKMQ (reference sequence). V was clipped by 3 bases and J by 5 bases; unmatched bases: 5. DNA of the CDR3: TGTGCCAGCAGCTTCGGGACAGGGTACAACGAGCAGTACTTC. It is translated as CASSFGTGYNEQYF.

V usage is TRBV25-1 and J usage is TRBJ1-4; a weak D match, TRBD1 (5 bases). Germline V CDR1 and CDR2: MGHDK, SYGVNS. Trimming took 1 base from V and 14 from J, leaving 14 bases between them. This CDR3 is built from 13 residues. CDR3 residues: CASSEWRGPWLFF. CDR3 nucleotide sequence: TGTGCCAGCAGTGAATGGAGGGGACCGTGGCTGTTTTTT.

The J gene is TRBJ1-2, the V gene TRBV7-6; D remains unclear. This CDR3 is built from 14 residues. V was pared by 4 bases and J by 3 bases, with 12 bases between. Per the germline V gene, CDR1 is SGHVS and CDR2 is FNYEAQ. CDR3 in amino acids: CASSSLSEDYGYTF. The DNA for the CDR3 is TGTGCCAGCAGCTCTCTTTCAGAGGACTATGGCTACACCTTC.

This chain links TRBV5-6 with TRBJ2-2, with 7 bases identical to TRBD2. J was trimmed by 1 base and V by 4 bases; bases with no gene match: 7. The length of the CDR3 is 16 residues. The germline V gene has CDR1 SGHDT and CDR2 YYEEEE. CDR3 amino acids: CASSPRPGGNTGELFF. CDR3 nucleotide sequence: TGTGCCAGCAGCCCGCGACCGGGAGGGAACACCGGGGAGCTGTTTTTT. Full variable domain (rest looked up from reference TRBV5-6 and TRBJ2-2): DAGVTQSPTHLIKTRGQQVTLRCSPKSGHDTVSWYQQALGQGPQFIFQYYEEEERQRGNFPDRFSGHQFPNYSSELNVNALLLGDSALYLCASSPRPGGNTGELFFGEGSRLTVL.

The chain joins TRBV7-9 to TRBJ2-1, with 12 nucleotides matching TRBD2. Germline V gene lookup returns CDR1 SEHNR and CDR2 FQNEAQ (reference sequence). CDR3 length: 15 amino acids. The ends lost 5 bases at V and 4 bases at J; junction bases unmatched: 3. The CDR3 region has the DNA TGTGCCAGCAGCCGTACTAGCGGGGGGTACAATGAGCAGTTCTTC. Translated, it gives CASSRTSGGYNEQFF.

The chain's CDR3 is CAISESAVDRINTEAFF. DNA for the CDR3: TGTGCCATCAGTGAGTCGGCGGTTGACAGGATCAACACTGAAGCTTTCTTT. The chain links TRBV10-3 to TRBJ1-1, with TRBD1 as a possible D gene (6 bases). This CDR3 has 17 residues. Germline assignment: CDR1 ENHRY and CDR2 SYGVKD. Trimming removed 0 bases from V and 2 bases from J, with 16 bases in between.

The chain employs TRBV4-1 and TRBJ1-2, with D tentatively TRBD1 (6 bases). Trimming stripped 5 bases from V and 4 bases from J, with 17 bases between. This CDR3 has 15 residues. Germline V gene data show CDR1 as MGHRA and CDR2 as YSYEKL. CDR3 amino acids: CASSARDTQGYGYTF. The CDR3 DNA sequence: TGCGCCAGCAGCGCCCGGGACACACAAGGCTATGGCTACACCTTC.

The chain recombines TRBV6-1 with TRBJ1-1; D gene ambiguous. Trimming took 8 bases from V and 7 from J, leaving 5 bases between them. This CDR3 has 9 amino acids. In germline, CDR1 is MNHNS, CDR2 SASEGT. In nucleotides, the CDR3 is TGTGCCAGCGGCAATGAAGCTTTCTTT. Residues: CASGNEAFF.

The V call is TRBV6-6, the J call TRBJ2-3, with D possibly matching TRBD1 (5 bases). V lost 6 bases to trimming and J lost 1 base, with 8 bases between them. CDR1 MNHNY and CDR2 SVGAGI come from the germline V gene (reference sequence). The CDR3 contains 13 residues. CDR3 region: CASRRQRTDTQYF. CDR3 coding DNA: TGTGCCAGCAGAAGACAGCGCACAGATACGCAGTATTTT.